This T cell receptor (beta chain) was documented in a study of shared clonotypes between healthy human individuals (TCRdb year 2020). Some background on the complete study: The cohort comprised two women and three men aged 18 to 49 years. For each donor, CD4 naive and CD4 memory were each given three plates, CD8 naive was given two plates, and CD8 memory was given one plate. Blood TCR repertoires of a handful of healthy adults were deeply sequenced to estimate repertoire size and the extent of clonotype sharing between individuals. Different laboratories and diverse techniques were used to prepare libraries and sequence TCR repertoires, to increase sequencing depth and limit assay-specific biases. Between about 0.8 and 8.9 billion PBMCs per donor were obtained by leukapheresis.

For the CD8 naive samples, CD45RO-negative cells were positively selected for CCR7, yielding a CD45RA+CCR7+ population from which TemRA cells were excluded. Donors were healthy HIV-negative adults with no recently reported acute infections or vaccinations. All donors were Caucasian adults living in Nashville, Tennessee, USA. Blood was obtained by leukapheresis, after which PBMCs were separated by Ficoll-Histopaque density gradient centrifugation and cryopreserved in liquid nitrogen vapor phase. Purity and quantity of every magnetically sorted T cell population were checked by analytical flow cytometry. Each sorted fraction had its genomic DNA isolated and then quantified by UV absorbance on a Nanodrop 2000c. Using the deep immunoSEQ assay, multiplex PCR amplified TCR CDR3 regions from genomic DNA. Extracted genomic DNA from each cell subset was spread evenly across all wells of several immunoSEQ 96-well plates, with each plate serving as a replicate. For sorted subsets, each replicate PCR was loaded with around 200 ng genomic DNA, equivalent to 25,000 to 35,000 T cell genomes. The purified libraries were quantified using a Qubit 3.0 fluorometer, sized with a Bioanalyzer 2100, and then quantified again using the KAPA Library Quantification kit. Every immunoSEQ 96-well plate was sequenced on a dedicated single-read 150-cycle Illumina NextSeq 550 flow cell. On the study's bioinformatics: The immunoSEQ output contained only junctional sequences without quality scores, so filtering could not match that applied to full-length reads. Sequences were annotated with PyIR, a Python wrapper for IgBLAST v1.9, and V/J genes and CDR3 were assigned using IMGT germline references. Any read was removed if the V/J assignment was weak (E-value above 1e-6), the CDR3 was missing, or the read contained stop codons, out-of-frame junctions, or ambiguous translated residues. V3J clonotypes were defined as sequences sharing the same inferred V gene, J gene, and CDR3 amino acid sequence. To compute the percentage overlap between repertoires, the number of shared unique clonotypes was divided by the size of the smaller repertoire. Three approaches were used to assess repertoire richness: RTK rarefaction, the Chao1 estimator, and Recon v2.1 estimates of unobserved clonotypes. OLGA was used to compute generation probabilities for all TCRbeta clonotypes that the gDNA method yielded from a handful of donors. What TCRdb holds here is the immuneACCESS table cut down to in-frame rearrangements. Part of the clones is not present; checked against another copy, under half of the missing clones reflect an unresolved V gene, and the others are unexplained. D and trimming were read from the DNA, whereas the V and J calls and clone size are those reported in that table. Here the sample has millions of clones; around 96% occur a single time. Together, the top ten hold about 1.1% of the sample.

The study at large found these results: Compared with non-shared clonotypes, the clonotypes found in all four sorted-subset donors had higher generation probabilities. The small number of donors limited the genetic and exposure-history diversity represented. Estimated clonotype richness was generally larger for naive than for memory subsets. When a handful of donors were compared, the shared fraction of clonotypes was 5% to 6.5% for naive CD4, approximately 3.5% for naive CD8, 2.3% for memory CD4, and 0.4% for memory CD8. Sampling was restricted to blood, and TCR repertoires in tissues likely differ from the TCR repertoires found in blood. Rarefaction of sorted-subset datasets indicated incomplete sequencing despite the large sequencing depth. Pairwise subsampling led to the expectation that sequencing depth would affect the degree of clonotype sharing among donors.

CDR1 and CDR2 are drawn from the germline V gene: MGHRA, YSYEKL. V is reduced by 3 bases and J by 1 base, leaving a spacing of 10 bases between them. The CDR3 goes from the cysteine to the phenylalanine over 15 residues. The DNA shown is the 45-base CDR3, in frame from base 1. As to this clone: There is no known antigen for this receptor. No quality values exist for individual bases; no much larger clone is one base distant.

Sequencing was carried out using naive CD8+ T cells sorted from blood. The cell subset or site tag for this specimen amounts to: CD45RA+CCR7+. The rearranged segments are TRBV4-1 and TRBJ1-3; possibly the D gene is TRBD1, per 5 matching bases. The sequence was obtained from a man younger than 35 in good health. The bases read TGCGCCAGCAGCCACGACAGCCGATCTGGAAACACCATATATTTT. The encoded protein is CASSHDSRSGNTIYF.